Only a few counts were recorded for the clone carrying this T cell receptor beta chain. This sample stems from a study of T-cell reconstitution after alpha-beta-depleted transplantation in children. Trimming cost V 3 bases and J 2 bases; bases outside gene matches: 7. Germline V gives CDR1 LGHNA, CDR2 YSLEER. The CDR3 runs to 18 residues. The library targeted TCRbeta and was prepared with unique molecular identifiers. TCRdb fed the PCR reads into MiXCR, producing one record per CDR3 protein. The table shows around 360,000 distinct CDR3 sequences, with about a tenth occurring only once. This clonotype was obtained from a human donor who donated a stem cell graft to a child with acute lymphoblastic leukemia. Sequences were derived from PBMCs from the stem cell graft donor, sampled from the stem cell graft. The chain has TRBV4-3 and TRBJ2-2; 12 positions agree with TRBD2. The CDR3 region has the DNA TGCGCCAGCAGCCATGGCCTAGCGGGAGGGCCAAACACCGGGGAGCTGTTTTTT. Translation gives CASSHGLAGGPNTGELFF.